The 9 T cell receptor beta chains given below trace back to one sample, sequenced in a study of blood T cell repertoires in COVID-19. Clones were sequenced by immunoSEQ multiplex PCR, and TCRdb holds only the in-frame ones, with some missing. The data contain around 190,000 clones, 70% to 90% of them singletons. The sequenced material came from peripheral blood. Receptors originate from a man aged 45-65 years with COVID-19, enrolled during active disease.

The chain employs TRBV12-3 or TRBV12-4 and TRBJ2-1, with D possibly TRBD2 on 5 matching bases. V lost 3 bases, J lost 9 bases, and 9 bases lay in between. This CDR3 has 12 amino acids. CDR3 loop: CASSLLAGEQFF. The CDR3 DNA is TGTGCCAGCAGTTTGTTGGCGGGTGAGCAGTTCTTC.

The rearrangement uses TRBV30 and TRBJ1-4, with 7 nucleotides matching TRBD1. Trimming removed 0 bases from V and 8 bases from J; junction bases left unmatched: 9. The germline gives CDR1 GTSNPN, CDR2 SVGIG (reference sequence). CDR3 size: 15 residues. CDR3 nucleotide sequence: TGTGCCTGGAGTGTACTACAGGGGTTAGCGGAAAAACTGTTTTTT. Translating it yields CAWSVLQGLAEKLFF.

The rearrangement joins TRBV6-5 to TRBJ1-1; possible D gene TRBD1, 5 bases. This CDR3 has 14 residues. V lost 1 base and J 3 bases, leaving 9 bases between the germline ends. From germline, CDR1 is MNHEY and CDR2 SVGAGI. The DNA of the CDR3 is TGTGCCAGCAGTTACTGGGGGAGGGACACTGAAGCTTTCTTT. Its protein product is CASSYWGRDTEAFF.

The genes are TRBV3-1 (or the pseudogene TRBV3-2) and TRBJ1-2, with 11 nucleotides matching TRBD1. CDR1 and CDR2 from the germline V gene are LGHDT and YNNKEL (reference sequence). This CDR3 has 16 amino acids. Germline trimming cut 1 base from V and 6 bases from J; bases unmatched to any gene: 7. The CDR3 reads CASSQARTGGSHGYTF. The DNA for the CDR3 is TGTGCCAGCAGCCAAGCTCGGACAGGGGGCTCCCATGGCTACACCTTC.

The genes are TRBV7-9 and TRBJ2-5; 8 nucleotides match TRBD2. This CDR3 is built from 16 residues. Losses at the gene ends were 5 bases for V and 2 bases for J; bases not matched to a gene: 10. In germline, CDR1 is SEHNR, CDR2 FQNEAQ (reference sequence). This chain's CDR3 is CASSGSRTSRQETQYF. CDR3 sequence (DNA): TGTGCCAGCAGCGGTAGCCGGACTAGCCGGCAAGAGACCCAGTACTTC. The entire variable domain, with the rest obtained from reference TRBV7-9 and TRBJ2-5, is as follows: DTGVSQNPRHKITKRGQNVTFRCDPISEHNRLYWYRQTLGQGPEFLTYFQNEAQLEKSRLLSDRFSAERPKGSFSTLEIQRTEQGDSAMYLCASSGSRTSRQETQYFGPGTRLLVL.

CDR3 loop: CASSYSRRGAGDTQYF. The DNA of the CDR3 is TGTGCCAGCAGTTACTCCCGGCGGGGGGCCGGAGATACGCAGTATTTT. This chain connects TRBV6-2 or TRBV6-3 to TRBJ2-3, with TRBD2 matching 8 bases. J gave up 5 bases and V 0 bases, and 7 bases lay outside the gene matches. CDR3 length: 16 residues. Germline CDR1 is MNHEY and CDR2 is SVGEGT.

The V call is TRBV27, the J call TRBJ2-5, with D uncertain. V lost 4 bases and J lost 4, with 7 bases in between. This CDR3 has 12 amino acids. Germline loops: CDR1 MNHEY, CDR2 SMNVEV (reference sequence). The CDR3 protein is CASSSRGETQYF. CDR3 bases: TGTGCCAGCAGTTCCAGAGGAGAGACCCAGTACTTC.

V usage is TRBV6-6 and J usage is TRBJ2-1; TRBD1 matches 10 bases. V was pared by 6 bases and J by 3 bases, with 8 bases of the junction left unmatched. The CDR3 is 16 amino acids. Germline CDR1 MNHNY, CDR2 SVGAGI (reference sequence). CDR3 region: CASSPTGTGDYNEQFF. In DNA, the CDR3 is TGTGCCAGCAGCCCTACCGGGACAGGGGACTACAATGAGCAGTTCTTC.

The V gene is TRBV9, the J gene TRBJ2-1, with TRBD2 matching over 11 bases. The germline CDR1 and CDR2 sequences are SGDLS and YYNGEE. CDR3 length: 13 residues. After removal of 3 bases from V and 13 bases from J, the junction contained 6 bases not matched to a gene. CDR3 sequence: CASSGSLAGVQFF. The CDR3 DNA reads as TGTGCCAGCAGCGGATCACTAGCGGGAGTTCAGTTCTTC.